The rows below give T cell receptor beta chains drawn from one sample of a study of cytomegalovirus exposure and HLA in healthy donors. Assay: immunoSEQ multiplex PCR; the TCRdb copy retains only in-frame clones and omits some. The sample carries approximately 120,000 clones, over 70% recorded once. Specimen: PBMCs. The receptors shown here come from a woman aged 50 to 60 in good health and CMV-seropositive. CDR3s include the opening cysteine and the closing phenylalanine or tryptophan. The D gene is left open where the match is weak. The size of a clone is reported for some rows only, either as once, few or many, or as a class for expanded clones.

V gene	D gene	clone size	J gene	CDR3 DNA	CDR3 protein
TRBV4-3	TRBD2	.	TRBJ2-7	TGCGCCAGCAGCCAAGATAGGGCTAGCGGGGACGAGCAGTACTTC	CASSQDRASGDEQYF
TRBV9	.	once	TRBJ2-7	TGTGCCAGCAGCGTAGGGGCAGGGGGGGAGCAGTACTTC	CASSVGAGGEQYF
TRBV5-1	TRBD1	.	TRBJ1-1	TGCGCCAGCAGCTTGAGACAGGGGGCGATCGGGACTGAAGCTTTCTTT	CASSLRQGAIGTEAFF
TRBV4-2	.	.	TRBJ1-5	TGTGCCAGCAGCCAAGTGACAGGAAGCAATCAGCCCCAGCATTTT	CASSQVTGSNQPQHF
TRBV9	.	.	TRBJ2-3	TGTGCCAGCAGCGCCTCCCCCTGGGGGGTAGCATCAGATACGCAGTATTTT	CASSASPWGVASDTQYF
TRBV2	TRBD1	.	TRBJ1-2	TGTGCCAGCACCTGGGGCAGGGGGGATGGTGGCTACACCTTC	CASTWGRGDGGYTF
TRBV25-1	TRBD1	few	TRBJ2-7	TGTGCCAGCAGTGAGTTGTCCGGGGGACAGGGTTCCTACGAGCAGTACTTC	CASSELSGGQGSYEQYF
TRBV19	.	few	TRBJ1-1	TGTGCCAGTAGTACCGGGGGGCTCCGGGCCACTGAAGCTTTCTTT	CASSTGGLRATEAFF
TRBV7-2	.	.	TRBJ1-1	TGTGCCAGCAGCTTAGCGATCTCGCGGGGCATGGGTGAAGCTTTCTTT	CASSLAISRGMGEAFF
TRBV5-1	.	.	TRBJ1-3	TGCGCCAGCAGGGACAGCTCTGGAAACACCATATATTTT	CASRDSSGNTIYF
TRBV18	.	.	TRBJ2-3	TGTGCCAGCTCACCACAGGGTGTAGCGACAGATACGCAGTATTTT	CASSPQGVATDTQYF
TRBV5-1	.	.	TRBJ1-3	TGCGCCAGCAGCTACGACAGTTTCTCTGGAAACACCATATATTTT	CASSYDSFSGNTIYF
TRBV7-3	TRBD2	.	TRBJ2-1	TGTGCCAGCAGCTTAGGTAGCGGGGGGCTAAATGAGCAGTTCTTC	CASSLGSGGLNEQFF
TRBV5-4	.	.	TRBJ1-1	TGTGCCAGCAGCCCTCGAAGGCAGACAGTTTTGAACACTGAAGCTTTCTTT	CASSPRRQTVLNTEAFF
TRBV19	TRBD1	few	TRBJ1-5	TGTGCCAGTAACCCCGGGACAGGGCCTCGCAATCAGCCCCAGCATTTT	CASNPGTGPRNQPQHF
TRBV19	TRBD1	.	TRBJ1-2	TGTGCCAGTAGTACCCGGGACAGGATATATGGCTACACCTTC	CASSTRDRIYGYTF
TRBV18	.	.	TRBJ2-7	TGTGCCAGCTCAACCCGACAGGGTGCGGGAGAGCAGTACTTC	CASSTRQGAGEQYF
TRBV4-1	TRBD2	.	TRBJ2-1	TGCGCCAGCAGCCAAGATAAGCTAGCGGTGAATGAGCAGTTCTTC	CASSQDKLAVNEQFF
TRBV9	TRBD1	.	TRBJ2-2	TGTGCCAGCAGCGTAGGGCTCCAGGGGGCGCAGTTGGTCGGGGAGCTGTTTTTT	CASSVGLQGAQLVGELFF
TRBV9	.	.	TRBJ2-7	TGTGCCAGCAGCGTAGGGTTACAACCTTCCTACGAGCAGTACTTC	CASSVGLQPSYEQYF
TRBV2	.	.	TRBJ2-5	TGTGCCTCACACAGGGAAGGCGGGACCCAGTACTTC	CASHREGGTQYF
TRBV6-1	TRBD1	.	TRBJ1-2	TGTGCCAGCAGTGAGAGCGGACAGGGTGTGGCCTATGGCTACACCTTC	CASSESGQGVAYGYTF
TRBV5-1	TRBD2	.	TRBJ2-4	TGCGCCAGCAGCTCGGAGGGTAGCGGGGCTCTAGCCAAAAACATTCAGTACTTC	CASSSEGSGALAKNIQYF